Detailed here is one T cell receptor (beta chain). The sample contains more than one DNA sequence encoding this CDR3. The data belong to a study of blood T cell repertoires in COVID-19. Generated by immunoSEQ multiplex PCR, the TCRdb table keeps only in-frame clones and is missing some. The repertoire has 190,000 or so clones, about 82% of them found once; the top ten carry over 7.5%. The germline CDR1 and CDR2 sequences are LNHDA and SQIVND (reference sequence). Trimming shortened V by 3 bases and J by 1 base, and 9 bases separated the two germline ends. The CDR3 sequence is 14 residues long. Those enrolled, adults aged roughly 18 to 90 years, came from around 25 US areas. What the recovered Cohort 3 donors had was two negative PCRs, clearance, or symptom resolution.

Sequenced sample: PBMCs or T cells enriched from blood (not recorded which). J is TRBJ1-1 and V is TRBV19; possible D gene TRBD1, 5 bases. The source of this sequence is a woman in her thirties who had recovered from COVID-19. The CDR3 spells CASSIIQGNTEAFF. CDR3 coding DNA: TGTGCCAGTAGTATTATCCAGGGGAACACTGAAGCTTTCTTT.